Included here is one TCR beta chain sequence, with context. Its antigen is not known. The sample comes from a study of cytomegalovirus exposure and HLA in healthy donors. Whole-study results and caveats: Despite most TCR sequences being rare, some public TCRs occurred in many donors. Specificity of a few CMV-associated chains for CMV antigens was verified in vitro. Associated with cytomegalovirus, according to the listing, were 150 to 200 TCR beta chains. Cytomegalovirus status, reportedly, was diagnosed with high specificity and sensitivity by the classifier.

Sequenced by immunoSEQ multiplex PCR; TCRdb stores in-frame clones only, minus some. The repertoire consists of over 50,000 clones, with roughly 92% occurring once and the leading ten covering about 5.4%. The sequence derives from a man aged 18 to 30 in good health and CMV-seropositive. Material for sequencing was PBMCs.

The CDR3 is CASSLRARGFYEQYF. For the CDR3, the DNA is TGTGCCAGCAGCTTACGGGCACGGGGGTTCTACGAGCAGTACTTC. The chain recombines TRBV11-2 with TRBJ2-7, with a possible D match to TRBD2 (6 bases). V was pared by 2 bases and J by 3 bases, with 14 bases between. The CDR3 length is 15 residues. The germline gives CDR1 SGHAT, CDR2 FQNNGV. Complete variable domain (other parts from reference TRBV11-2 and TRBJ2-7): EAGVAQSPRYKIIEKRQSVAFWCNPISGHATLYWYQQILGQGPKLLIQFQNNGVVDDSQLPKDRFSAERLKGVDSTLKIQPAKLEDSAVYLCASSLRARGFYEQYFGPGTRLTVT.